These 31 T cell receptor beta chains share one sample of origin, sequenced in a study of early stage breast cancer tumors. The repertoire was sequenced with immunoSEQ multiplex PCR; TCRdb's copy has only in-frame clones and lacks some. The repertoire holds 69,000 or so clones, with about 85% as singletons. The sample consisted of blood. Receptor source: a person aged 40 to 50 with breast cancer.

The chain has TRBV7-8 and TRBJ2-1, with D possibly matching TRBD1 (5 bases). Between the trimmed V and J ends, which lost 1 base and 4 bases, there was a span of 20 bases. Per the germline V gene, CDR1 is SGHVS and CDR2 is FQNEAQ. There are 18 residues in the CDR3. DNA of the CDR3: TGTGCCAGCAGCTTAGGGCCCGCACAGGAGTTCTTTTACAATGAGCAGTTCTTC. Its translation is CASSLGPAQEFFYNEQFF.

The chain couples TRBV19 to TRBJ2-7; 8 bases line up with TRBD1. CDR3 size: 12 residues. CDR1 is LNHDA, CDR2 SQIVND, per germline (reference sequence). Losses at the gene ends were 2 bases for V and 12 bases for J; bases not matched to a gene: 6. The CDR3 bases are TGTGCCAGTAGTATACCCCGGGACAGGCTGTACTTC. Its protein product is CASSIPRDRLYF.

This clone turned up a few times. The V and J genes are TRBV7-9 and TRBJ1-5, with D possibly TRBD1 on 5 matching bases. The germline V gene has CDR1 SEHNR and CDR2 FQNEAQ (reference sequence). Between the trimmed V and J ends, which lost 5 bases and 4 bases, there was a span of 15 bases. This CDR3 contains 15 residues. CDR3 protein: CASSGPGRINQPQHF. CDR3 bases: TGTGCCAGCAGCGGACCGGGACGGATTAATCAGCCCCAGCATTTT.

The chain employs TRBV19 and TRBJ1-1; TRBD1 matches at 7 bases. V gave up 1 base and J gave up 11 bases; unmatched junction bases: 7. CDR3 length equals 13 residues. CDR1 is LNHDA and CDR2 is SQIVND in the germline V gene (reference sequence). The CDR3 sequence: CASSIATGEAAFF. The CDR3 DNA follows: TGTGCCAGTAGTATAGCCACAGGGGAGGCGGCTTTCTTT. Full variable domain (missing parts from reference TRBV19 and TRBJ1-1): DGGITQSPKYLFRKEGQNVTLSCEQNLNHDAMYWYRQDPGQGLRLIYYSQIVNDFQKGDIAEGYSVSREKKESFPLTVTSAQKNPTAFYLCASSIATGEAAFFGQGTRLTVV.

The chain couples TRBV5-1 to TRBJ2-1; possible D gene TRBD1, 6 bases. This CDR3 has 15 amino acids. CDR1 SGHRS and CDR2 YFSETQ come from the germline V gene. Trimming took 6 bases from V and 5 from J, leaving 18 bases between them. CDR3 in DNA: TGCGCCAGCACCAAGGGTGGGGGCAACAACAATGAGCAGTTCTTC. This translates into CASTKGGGNNNEQFF.

The chain combines TRBV5-4 with TRBJ2-5; a weak D match, TRBD2 (6 bases). The CDR3 has 16 residues. CDR1 is SGHNT, CDR2 YYREEE, per germline (reference sequence). The germline V and J ends were trimmed by 3 bases and 0 bases, with 15 bases remaining between them. The CDR3 region has the DNA TGTGCCAGCAGCTCCTCCGGGACTCAGTACCAAGAGACCCAGTACTTC. The encoded protein is CASSSSGTQYQETQYF.

The chain has TRBV19 and TRBJ1-5; TRBD1 matches 9 bases. The germline CDR1 and CDR2 sequences are LNHDA and SQIVND (reference sequence). V was clipped by 6 bases and J by 6 bases; unmatched bases: 12. CDR3 length: 16 residues. This CDR3 is CASSPAQDRGVQPQHF. Here the CDR3 DNA reads TGTGCCAGTAGCCCGGCCCAGGACAGGGGCGTTCAGCCCCAGCATTTT.

The J gene is TRBJ1-6, the V gene TRBV19; D unresolved. This CDR3 has 13 residues. V was clipped by 2 bases and J by 8 bases, with 7 bases between them. CDR1 and CDR2 (germline): LNHDA, SQIVND (reference sequence). The DNA for the CDR3 is TGTGCCAGTAGTATACGGGGTGATTCACCCCTCCACTTT. Residues: CASSIRGDSPLHF. Full variable domain (outside the CDR3, taken from reference TRBV19 and TRBJ1-6): DGGITQSPKYLFRKEGQNVTLSCEQNLNHDAMYWYRQDPGQGLRLIYYSQIVNDFQKGDIAEGYSVSREKKESFPLTVTSAQKNPTAFYLCASSIRGDSPLHFGNGTRLTVT.

The CDR3 DNA is TGCGCCAGCAGCTTGGCCCCAGTTAACACTGAAGCTTTCTTT. It is translated as CASSLAPVNTEAFF. This chain uses TRBV5-1 with TRBJ1-1; no definite D call. Trimming stripped 0 bases from V and 2 bases from J, with 8 bases between. Germline V CDR1 and CDR2: SGHRS, YFSETQ. There are 14 residues in the CDR3.

This clone has a single count. The V and J genes are TRBV4-1 and TRBJ1-2, with TRBD1 as a possible D gene (6 bases). The CDR3 loop spans 13 amino acids. Trimming took off 6 bases at V and 4 bases at J, with 12 bases between the two ends. In germline, CDR1 is MGHRA, CDR2 YSYEKL. DNA of the CDR3: TGCGCCAGCAGTCCCAGGGGCCCCTATGGCTACACCTTC. This sequence encodes CASSPRGPYGYTF.

This clone was seen a few times. The rearrangement links TRBV6-5 to TRBJ2-3; no clear D. Germline V CDR1 and CDR2: MNHEY, SVGAGI. V was clipped by 0 bases and J by 6 bases, with 13 bases between them. The CDR3 extends over 15 amino acids. This chain's CDR3 is CASSYSERVRDTQYF. The CDR3 DNA is TGTGCCAGCAGTTACTCGGAACGGGTTAGGGATACGCAGTATTTT.

In this sample, this clone turned up a few times. No DNA is shown, since the ends of the CDR3 on it are uncertain; the CDR3 is the one TCRdb lists. This chain connects TRBV11-1 to TRBJ2-7; the D call TRBD1 from the table was never checked on the DNA. The germline V gene has CDR1 SGHAT and CDR2 FQDESV (reference sequence). A total of 13 residues make up the CDR3, ends included. CDR3 sequence reads: CASSFGTGAREYF.

This chain uses TRBV7-4 with TRBJ1-5; D uncertain. The CDR3 consists of 16 residues. Trimming shortened V by 1 base and J by 3 bases, and 13 bases separated the two germline ends. The germline gives CDR1 SGHVT, CDR2 SQSDAQ. The CDR3 region has the DNA TGTGCCAGCAGCTTAGGGGTGGAGAAGGTCAATCAGCCCCAGCATTTT. The encoded protein is CASSLGVEKVNQPQHF.

The J gene is TRBJ1-4, the V gene TRBV18; D is unresolved. Germline CDR1 is KGHSH and CDR2 is LQKENI. The ends were cut back, 1 base at V and 3 bases at J, with 9 bases in the middle. This CDR3 spans 15 amino acids. This CDR3 reads CASSPQGGANEKLFF. CDR3 sequence (DNA): TGTGCCAGCTCACCACAGGGCGGGGCTAATGAAAAACTGTTTTTT.

V is TRBV27 and J is TRBJ1-5, with D unresolved. The CDR3 runs to 15 residues. Germline loops: CDR1 MNHEY, CDR2 SMNVEV (reference sequence). Trimming pared 5 bases from V and 0 bases from J, leaving 11 bases between. The CDR3: CASSPTGYSNQPQHF. For the CDR3, the DNA is TGTGCCAGCAGTCCGACGGGCTATAGCAATCAGCCCCAGCATTTT.

The chain is built from TRBV7-6 and TRBJ2-7; weak D call: TRBD2 (5 bases). The CDR3 spans 13 residues. Germline V lookup: CDR1 SGHVS, CDR2 FNYEAQ. V gave up 5 bases and J gave up 6 bases, with 14 bases separating them. The CDR3 protein is CASSRRPNAEQYF. The CDR3 DNA sequence: TGTGCCAGCAGCCGGAGGCCAAATGCCGAGCAGTACTTC.

V is TRBV19 and J is TRBJ1-5; D gene ambiguous. Germline lookup yields CDR1 LNHDA and CDR2 SQIVND (reference sequence). This CDR3 is 14 amino acids long. Trimming shortened V by 3 bases and J by 2 bases, and 8 bases separated the two germline ends. The CDR3 protein is CASSIGVGNQPQHF. The CDR3 DNA is TGTGCCAGTAGTATTGGGGTTGGCAATCAGCCCCAGCATTTT.

The CDR3 nucleotides are TGTGCCAGCAGCCAAGAGATTGGACAACATCTTGAGACCCAGTACTTC. Its translation is CASSQEIGQHLETQYF. This chain uses TRBV14 with TRBJ2-5; D may be TRBD1 (5 bases). The V end was cut by 0 bases, the J end by 5 bases, with 16 bases between. Germline V CDR1 and CDR2: SGHDN, FVKESK. The CDR3 totals 16 residues.

V usage is TRBV19 and J usage is TRBJ2-1; D ambiguous. The length of the CDR3 is 14 residues. V was clipped by 8 bases and J by 8 bases, with 19 bases between them. Per the germline V gene, CDR1 is LNHDA and CDR2 is SQIVND (reference sequence). In nucleotides, the CDR3 is TGTGCCAGTTCTACTCTTTTAGGTGGATATGAGCAGTTCTTC. It translates to CASSTLLGGYEQFF.

The J gene is TRBJ1-1, the V gene TRBV11-2; D perhaps matches TRBD1 (6 bases). Trimming removed 1 base from V and 10 bases from J, with 10 bases in between. Germline CDR1 SGHAT, CDR2 FQNNGV. CDR3 size: 12 residues. The CDR3 nucleotides read TGTGCCAGCAGCTTAGCGGGACAAATAGCTTTCTTT. The encoded protein is CASSLAGQIAFF.

V usage is TRBV10-3 and J usage is TRBJ1-1; no clear D gene. Trimming pared 2 bases from V and 6 bases from J, leaving 7 bases between. Germline values: CDR1 ENHRY, CDR2 SYGVKD. The CDR3 runs 12 residues. Here the CDR3 reads CAISEKRAEAFF. The CDR3 DNA is TGTGCCATCAGTGAGAAACGGGCTGAAGCTTTCTTT.

J is TRBJ1-4 and V is TRBV19, with 7 bases matching TRBD1. Germline loops: CDR1 LNHDA, CDR2 SQIVND (reference sequence). The CDR3 spans 13 residues. J was trimmed by 5 bases and V by 7 bases; bases with no gene match: 4. CDR3 in amino acids: CASTGQTNEKLFF. The DNA of the CDR3 is TGTGCCAGTACGGGACAGACAAATGAAAAACTGTTTTTT.

The rearrangement uses TRBV7-4 and TRBJ1-5; no definite D call. The germline V gene encodes CDR1 SGHVT and CDR2 SQSDAQ. The V and J ends lost 2 bases and 7 bases respectively, with 12 bases between them. The CDR3 contains 14 residues. Written as DNA, the CDR3 is TGTGCCAGCAGCTTAACCCAGGTAGACCAGCCCCAGCATTTT. Translating gives CASSLTQVDQPQHF.

DNA of the CDR3: TGCGCCAGCAGCTTAACAGGGGGCACTGAAGCTTTCTTT. This gives the protein CASSLTGGTEAFF. The chain employs TRBV5-1 and TRBJ1-1, with 8 bases aligning to TRBD1. CDR3 length: 13 amino acids. Germline V gives CDR1 SGHRS, CDR2 YFSETQ. J gave up 4 bases and V 2 bases, and 1 base lay outside the gene matches.

The chain uses TRBV7-2 and TRBJ1-1, with D unclear. Germline V gene data show CDR1 as SGHTA and CDR2 as FQGNSA. CDR3 size: 15 residues. Trimming cost V 2 bases and J 2 bases, with 12 bases left between them. CDR3 sequence (DNA): TGTGCCAGCAGCTTACGATTGGCAGCTAACACTGAAGCTTTCTTT. Its translation is CASSLRLAANTEAFF.

V is TRBV6-1 and J is TRBJ1-3; D remains ambiguous. This CDR3 is 15 amino acids long. CDR1 and CDR2 from the germline V gene are MNHNS and SASEGT. The V gene lost 2 bases and the J gene lost 2 bases, with 10 bases spanning the gap. CDR3 loop: CASSELRGTGNTIYF. The DNA for the CDR3 is TGTGCCAGCAGTGAACTTCGGGGAACTGGAAACACCATATATTTT.

This chain connects TRBV7-8 to TRBJ1-5, with a weak D call TRBD1 (6 bases). The V end lost 1 base, the J end lost 6 bases, and 10 bases lay between the germline ends. The germline gives CDR1 SGHVS, CDR2 FQNEAQ. CDR3 length: 14 residues. This CDR3 is CASSLEDSLQPQHF. In DNA form, the CDR3 reads TGTGCCAGCAGCTTAGAGGACAGTCTTCAGCCCCAGCATTTT.

This chain connects TRBV28 to TRBJ2-3, with TRBD2 as a possible D gene (6 bases). With 7 bases removed from V and 7 bases from J, the gap between germline ends came to 18 bases. The CDR3 sequence is 14 residues long. Germline V lookup: CDR1 MDHEN, CDR2 SYDVKM. The CDR3 loop reads CASTAGPHVNTQYF. The CDR3 nucleotides read TGTGCCAGCACGGCGGGACCTCACGTAAATACGCAGTATTTT.

In its sample, this clone was seen once. The V call is TRBV7-8, the J call TRBJ2-7, with 7 positions matching TRBD2. V lost 0 bases to trimming and J lost 7 bases; unmatched junction nucleotides: 6. The CDR3 covers 14 residues. Germline V lookup: CDR1 SGHVS, CDR2 FQNEAQ. The CDR3, as DNA: TGTGCCAGCAGCTTAGCGGGGGGGACCTTGGAGCAGTACTTC. Its protein is CASSLAGGTLEQYF.

The chain links TRBV6-6 to TRBJ2-7; TRBD2 might be the D (5 bases). Germline lookup yields CDR1 MNHNY and CDR2 SVGAGI (reference sequence). Trimming shortened V by 2 bases and J by 6 bases, and 11 bases separated the two germline ends. The CDR3 has 13 residues. The CDR3 DNA reads as TGTGCCAGCAGTTACGCCCCGGAGGCCGAGCAGTACTTC. The encoded protein is CASSYAPEAEQYF.

V and J are TRBV27 and TRBJ1-5; perhaps TRBD1 as D (5 bases). V was pared by 6 bases and J by 7 bases, with 13 bases between. The CDR3 is made up of 13 amino acids. Germline CDR1 is MNHEY and CDR2 is SMNVEV (reference sequence). The CDR3, as DNA: TGTGCCAGCAGCTCCGGGGGTAAACAGCCCCAGCATTTT. Translated: CASSSGGKQPQHF.